These 27 T cell receptor beta chains originate from one sample sequenced in a study of cytomegalovirus exposure and HLA in healthy donors. 60 Vbeta and 13 Jbeta primers were used in PCR. TCRdb's table, derived via immunoSEQ multiplex PCR, lists solely in-frame clones and lacks some. Of about 160,000 clones listed, 60% to 80% are singletons. The sequencing sample was made of PBMCs. These receptors all stem from a man aged 45-65 years in good health and CMV-seropositive.

This clone was observed once. The CDR3 DNA reads as TGTGCCAGCAGGCTAGCGGGGGAACAAGAGACCCAGTACTTC. Its translation: CASRLAGEQETQYF. The chain is built from TRBV5-4 and TRBJ2-5; TRBD2 matches at 10 bases. CDR1 is SGHNT, CDR2 YYREEE, per germline (reference sequence). The V gene end was trimmed by 5 bases and the J gene end by 2 bases; junction bases not matched to a gene: 3. There are 14 residues in the CDR3.

This clone came up a few times. In DNA form, the CDR3 reads TGTGCCAGCAGTTCAACAGGGGTAGCTAACTATGGCTACACCTTC. Protein: CASSSTGVANYGYTF. The chain employs TRBV28 and TRBJ1-2; 7 bases agree with TRBD1. The CDR3 totals 15 residues. Trimming took 4 bases from V and 0 from J; bases not matched to a gene: 5. From germline, CDR1 is MDHEN and CDR2 SYDVKM.

The chain combines TRBV5-1 with TRBJ2-7; TRBD1 matches at 9 bases. Trimming cost V 7 bases and J 2 bases; bases outside gene matches: 7. This CDR3 contains 14 residues. Germline V gives CDR1 SGHRS, CDR2 YFSETQ. DNA for the CDR3: TGCGCCAGCGGCCCCACAGGGGGCGCCTACGAGCAGTACTTC. Translation: CASGPTGGAYEQYF.

This rearrangement joins TRBV4-3 to TRBJ1-1, with D perhaps matching TRBD1 (5 bases). Germline loops: CDR1 LGHNA, CDR2 YSLEER. Trimming left V 0 bases short and J 5 bases short, with 10 bases between. This CDR3 region has 14 residues. CDR3 nucleotides: TGCGCCAGCAGCCAAGAGCCGGGGGGGACTGAAGCTTTCTTT. Its protein product is CASSQEPGGTEAFF.

The rearrangement links TRBV4-3 to TRBJ2-7, with 9 bases identical to TRBD1. With 4 bases clipped from V and 0 bases from J, the junction kept 7 bases outside the gene matches. CDR1 LGHNA and CDR2 YSLEER come from the germline V gene. CDR3 length equals 16 residues. The CDR3 loop is CASSRAGTGSSYEQYF. CDR3 coding DNA: TGCGCCAGCAGCCGGGCCGGGACAGGGAGCTCCTACGAGCAGTACTTC.

The V and J genes are TRBV15 and TRBJ2-4; D perhaps matches TRBD2 (6 bases). The CDR3 contains 15 residues. The germline gives CDR1 LNHNV, CDR2 YYDKDF (reference sequence). V gave up 0 bases and J gave up 6 bases, with 12 bases separating them. The CDR3 reads CATSREVLARNIQYF. Written as DNA, the CDR3 is TGTGCCACCAGCAGAGAGGTCCTAGCGCGAAACATTCAGTACTTC.

The gene calls are TRBV5-1 and TRBJ2-3; weak D call: TRBD1 (6 bases). This CDR3 is 15 amino acids long. With 5 bases removed from V and 2 bases from J, the gap between germline ends came to 15 bases. Germline CDR1 is SGHRS and CDR2 is YFSETQ. The CDR3, as DNA: TGCGCCAGCAGTTTCCGGGACAACCCCACAGATACGCAGTATTTT. It encodes CASSFRDNPTDTQYF.

J is TRBJ2-2 and V is TRBV7-2, with D possibly TRBD1 on 5 matching bases. Germline CDR1 is SGHTA and CDR2 is FQGNSA. This CDR3 comprises 12 residues. V was pared by 6 bases and J by 6 bases, with 8 bases between. Here the CDR3 DNA reads TGTGCCAGCAGGGGGCTCCCCGGGGAGCTGTTTTTT. Its translation is CASRGLPGELFF.

J is TRBJ2-5 and V is TRBV7-2; TRBD2 agrees at 9 bases. This CDR3 is 16 amino acids long. Trimming cost V 2 bases and J 3 bases; bases outside gene matches: 7. Germline CDR1 reads SGHTA; CDR2 reads FQGNSA. The CDR3 DNA follows: TGTGCCAGCAGCTTATCAAGCGGGGGGTCAAAAGAGACCCAGTACTTC. This gives the protein CASSLSSGGSKETQYF.

J is TRBJ1-6 and V is TRBV7-9; D is perhaps TRBD1 (6 bases). The V and J ends lost 6 bases and 10 bases respectively, with 19 bases between them. Germline lookup yields CDR1 SEHNR and CDR2 FQNEAQ (reference sequence). The length of the CDR3 is 15 residues. Here the CDR3 reads CASRPLGGFGSPLHF. In DNA form, the CDR3 reads TGTGCCAGCAGGCCCCTAGGGGGATTCGGGTCACCCCTCCACTTT.

The rearrangement uses TRBV10-1 and TRBJ2-7; D not resolved. The V gene lost 2 bases and the J gene lost 5 bases, with 7 bases spanning the gap. CDR1 and CDR2 (germline): WNHNN, SYGVQD (reference sequence). CDR3 size: 12 residues. The chain's CDR3 is CASSELANEQYF. DNA of the CDR3: TGCGCCAGCAGTGAGCTGGCCAACGAGCAGTACTTC.

This clone has just a few counts. The rearrangement joins TRBV6-4 to TRBJ2-1; 8 nucleotides match TRBD2. Germline V gene lookup returns CDR1 MRHNA and CDR2 SNTAGT. This CDR3 is built from 15 residues. Losses at the gene ends were 2 bases for V and 9 bases for J; bases not matched to a gene: 9. The CDR3 region is CASSDEFGGGSEQFF. Written as DNA, the CDR3 is TGTGCCAGCAGTGACGAGTTTGGCGGGGGGAGTGAGCAGTTCTTC.

The CDR3 reads CASSGTSGPYNEQFF. The CDR3 coding sequence is TGTGCCAGCAGCGGAACTAGCGGACCCTACAATGAGCAGTTCTTC. The chain couples TRBV7-2 to TRBJ2-1, with 8 bases identical to TRBD2. With V trimmed by 5 bases and J by 2 bases, 5 bases remained unmatched. CDR1 and CDR2 from the germline V gene are SGHTA and FQGNSA. The length of the CDR3 is 15 residues.

V and J are TRBV2 and TRBJ1-5; 11 bases map to TRBD1. The CDR3 runs to 17 residues. Germline V lookup: CDR1 SNHLY, CDR2 FYNNEI. Unmatched junction bases numbered 8, after V lost 7 bases and J lost 0 bases. CDR3 loop: CASNKGTGGYSNQPQHF. As DNA, the CDR3 is TGTGCCAGCAACAAGGGGACAGGGGGATATAGCAATCAGCCCCAGCATTTT.

This clone was picked up a small number of times. CDR3 in DNA: TGTGCCAGCAGCTTCTCTCGGACAGCCCATGAAGCTTTCTTT. It translates to CASSFSRTAHEAFF. The chain carries TRBV7-9 and TRBJ1-1; tentatively, D is TRBD1 (6 bases). Deletions cut 3 bases from V and 7 bases from J, with 15 bases between. CDR1 and CDR2 (germline): SEHNR, FQNEAQ (reference sequence). The CDR3 totals 14 residues.

This chain uses TRBV6-6 with TRBJ2-7, with D perhaps matching TRBD2 (6 bases). Per germline, CDR1 MNHNY and CDR2 SVGAGI (reference sequence). The CDR3 covers 12 residues. Trimming shortened V by 6 bases and J by 3 bases, and 9 bases separated the two germline ends. Here the CDR3 DNA reads TGTGCCAGCAGAACTAGCAGCTACGAGCAGTACTTC. Protein product: CASRTSSYEQYF.

This clone was seen only once. This chain uses TRBV5-5 with TRBJ2-6; maybe TRBD2 (5 bases). The ends were cut back, 1 base at V and 0 bases at J, with 11 bases in the middle. This CDR3 is 17 amino acids long. The V gene's germline CDR1 is SGHKS and CDR2 YYEKEE (reference sequence). CDR3 bases: TGTGCCAGCAGCTTGTCGACGGGATACTCTGGGGCCAACGTCCTGACTTTC. As protein: CASSLSTGYSGANVLTF.

V usage is TRBV7-9 and J usage is TRBJ1-5; D remains unclear. The CDR3 spans 15 residues. CDR1 and CDR2 (germline): SEHNR, FQNEAQ (reference sequence). Trimming cost V 4 bases and J 1 base, with 11 bases left between them. CDR3 protein: CASSSRIESNQPQHF. The CDR3 nucleotides are TGTGCCAGCAGCTCCAGGATAGAGAGCAATCAGCCCCAGCATTTT.

The chain has TRBV19 and TRBJ2-3; TRBD1 agrees at 9 bases. The CDR3 totals 16 residues. J gave up 3 bases and V 7 bases, and 11 bases lay outside the gene matches. The germline V gene encodes CDR1 LNHDA and CDR2 SQIVND (reference sequence). The CDR3 spells CASNRAQTGGTDTQYF. For the CDR3, the DNA is TGTGCCAGTAATAGGGCCCAGACAGGGGGAACAGATACGCAGTATTTT.

Turning to this clone: Other DNA sequences in this specimen translate into the identical CDR3. The CDR3 is CASSLRQANTEAFF. In DNA, the CDR3 is TGCGCCAGCAGCTTGCGGCAGGCGAACACTGAAGCTTTCTTT. The chain has TRBV5-1 and TRBJ1-1; D remains unclear. CDR1 is SGHRS and CDR2 is YFSETQ in the germline V gene. Trimming took 1 base from V and 1 from J, leaving 8 bases between them. The CDR3 loop spans 14 amino acids. Full variable domain (remainder filled in from reference TRBV5-1 and TRBJ1-1): KAGVTQTPRYLIKTRGQQVTLSCSPISGHRSVSWYQQTPGQGLQFLFEYFSETQRNKGNFPGRFSGRQFSNSRSEMNVSTLELGDSALYLCASSLRQANTEAFFGQGTRLTVV.

This chain uses TRBV5-1 with TRBJ1-5; 8 positions agree with TRBD1. The J segment lost 5 bases and the V segment lost 3 bases, leaving 7 bases of the junction unmatched. Germline loops: CDR1 SGHRS, CDR2 YFSETQ. The CDR3 sequence is 15 residues long. In DNA form, the CDR3 reads TGCGCCAGCAGCTCCGGGACAGGAAGGGATCAGCCCCAGCATTTT. It specifies CASSSGTGRDQPQHF. The full variable domain, its missing parts supplied by reference TRBV5-1 and TRBJ1-5, is KAGVTQTPRYLIKTRGQQVTLSCSPISGHRSVSWYQQTPGQGLQFLFEYFSETQRNKGNFPGRFSGRQFSNSRSEMNVSTLELGDSALYLCASSSGTGRDQPQHFGDGTRLSIL.

V and J are TRBV5-8 and TRBJ2-5; 7 positions match TRBD1. Unmatched junction bases numbered 10, after V lost 3 bases and J lost 5 bases. The CDR3 loop spans 15 amino acids. Germline loops: CDR1 SGHTS, CDR2 YDEGEE. This CDR3 reads CASSSTGAVGETQYF. The CDR3 coding sequence is TGTGCCAGCAGCTCCACAGGGGCGGTAGGGGAGACCCAGTACTTC.

This clone was found a few times. This chain uses TRBV27 with TRBJ1-2; 7 bases are shared with TRBD1. Germline V gives CDR1 MNHEY, CDR2 SMNVEV (reference sequence). CDR3 size: 15 residues. CDR3 DNA: TGTGCTGCACGAAGGGGGCTAAAGGGGAGCTATGGCTACACCTTC. Amino acid sequence: CAARRGLKGSYGYTF.

This clone occurred once. The rearrangement uses TRBV19 and TRBJ2-2; 8 nucleotides match TRBD2. Trimming cost V 3 bases and J 8 bases; bases outside gene matches: 8. This CDR3 comprises 15 residues. Per germline, CDR1 LNHDA and CDR2 SQIVND (reference sequence). The chain's CDR3 is CASSMRATSGGELFF. In DNA form, the CDR3 reads TGTGCCAGTAGTATGAGGGCCACTAGCGGAGGGGAGCTGTTTTTT.

This clone turned up a few times. The V gene is TRBV6-1, the J gene TRBJ2-5, with 7 bases that match TRBD2. The CDR3 is made up of 16 amino acids. V gave up 2 bases and J gave up 2 bases; unmatched junction bases: 8. The germline V gene encodes CDR1 MNHNS and CDR2 SASEGT. CDR3: CASSERREGKQETQYF. CDR3 bases: TGTGCCAGCAGTGAAAGAAGGGAGGGTAAACAAGAGACCCAGTACTTC.

The chain's CDR3 is CASSETRDTQYF. In DNA, the CDR3 is TGTGCCAGCAGCGAAACAAGAGATACGCAGTATTTT. V is TRBV9 and J is TRBJ2-3; no clear D gene. V was clipped by 3 bases and J by 5 bases, with 7 bases between them. The germline V gene encodes CDR1 SGDLS and CDR2 YYNGEE. The CDR3 is 12 amino acids.

This clone was detected only a few times. V is TRBV5-4 and J is TRBJ1-3; a possible D gene is TRBD1 (6 bases). CDR1 and CDR2 (germline): SGHNT, YYREEE (reference sequence). Trimming took 0 bases from V and 0 from J, leaving 13 bases between them. The CDR3 covers 17 residues. The CDR3 is CASSLATGISSGNTIYF. As DNA, the CDR3 is TGTGCCAGCAGCTTGGCAACAGGGATAAGCTCTGGAAACACCATATATTTT.